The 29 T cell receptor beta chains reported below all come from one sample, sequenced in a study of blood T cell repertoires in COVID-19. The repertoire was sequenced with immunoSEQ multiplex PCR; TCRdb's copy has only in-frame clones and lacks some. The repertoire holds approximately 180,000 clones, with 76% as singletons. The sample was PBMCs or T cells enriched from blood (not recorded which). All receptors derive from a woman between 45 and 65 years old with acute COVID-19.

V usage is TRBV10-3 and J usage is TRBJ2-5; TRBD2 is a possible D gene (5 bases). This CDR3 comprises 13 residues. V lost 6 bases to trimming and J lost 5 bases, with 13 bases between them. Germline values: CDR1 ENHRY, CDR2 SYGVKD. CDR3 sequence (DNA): TGTGCCATCAGAGAAGGAGGCGAGGAGACCCAGTACTTC. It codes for CAIREGGEETQYF.

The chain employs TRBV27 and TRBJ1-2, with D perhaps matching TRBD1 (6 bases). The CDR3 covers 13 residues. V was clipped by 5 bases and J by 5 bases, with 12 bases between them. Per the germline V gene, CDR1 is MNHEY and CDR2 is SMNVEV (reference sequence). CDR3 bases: TGTGCCAGCAGTCTCTCAGGGGCATATGGCTACACCTTC. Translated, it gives CASSLSGAYGYTF.

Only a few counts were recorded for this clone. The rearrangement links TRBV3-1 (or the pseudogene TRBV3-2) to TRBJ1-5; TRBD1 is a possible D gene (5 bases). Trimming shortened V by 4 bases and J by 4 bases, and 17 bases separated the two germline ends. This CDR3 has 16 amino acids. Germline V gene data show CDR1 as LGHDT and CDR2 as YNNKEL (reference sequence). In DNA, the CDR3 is TGTGCCAGCAGCCCGGCCGGTAAGTACAGGAATCAGCCCCAGCATTTT. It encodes CASSPAGKYRNQPQHF.

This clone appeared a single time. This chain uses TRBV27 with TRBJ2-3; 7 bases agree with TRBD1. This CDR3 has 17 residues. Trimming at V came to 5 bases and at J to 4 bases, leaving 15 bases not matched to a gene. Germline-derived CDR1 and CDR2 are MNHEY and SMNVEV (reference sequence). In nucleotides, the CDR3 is TGTGCCAGCAGTCCCCCCGGGGCCGAAGGGGGCCCAGATACGCAGTATTTT. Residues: CASSPPGAEGGPDTQYF.

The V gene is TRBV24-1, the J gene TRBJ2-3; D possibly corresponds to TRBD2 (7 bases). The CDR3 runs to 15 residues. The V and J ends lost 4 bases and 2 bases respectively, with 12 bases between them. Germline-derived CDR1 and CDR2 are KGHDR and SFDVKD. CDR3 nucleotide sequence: TGTGCCACCAGTGAACAGGGAGGGACCACAGATACGCAGTATTTT. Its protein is CATSEQGGTTDTQYF.

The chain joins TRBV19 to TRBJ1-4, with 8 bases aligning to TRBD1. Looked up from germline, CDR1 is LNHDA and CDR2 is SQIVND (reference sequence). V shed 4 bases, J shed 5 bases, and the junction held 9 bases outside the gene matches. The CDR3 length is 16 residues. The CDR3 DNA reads TGTGCCAGTAGTACAGACGGACAGGGCTGGAATGAAAAACTGTTTTTT. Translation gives CASSTDGQGWNEKLFF.

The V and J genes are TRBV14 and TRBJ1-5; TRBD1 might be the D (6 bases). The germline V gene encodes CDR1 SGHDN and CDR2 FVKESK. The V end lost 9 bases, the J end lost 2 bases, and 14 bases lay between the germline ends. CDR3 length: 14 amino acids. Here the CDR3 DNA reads TGTGCCAGTACCTGGAAGGGGGGCAATCAGCCCCAGCATTTT. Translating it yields CASTWKGGNQPQHF.

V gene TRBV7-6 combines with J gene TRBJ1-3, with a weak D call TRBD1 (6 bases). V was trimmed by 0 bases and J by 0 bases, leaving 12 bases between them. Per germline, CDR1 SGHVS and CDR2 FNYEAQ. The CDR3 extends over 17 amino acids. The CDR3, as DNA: TGTGCCAGCAGCTTAGCCCCCTCAGGGGACTCTGGAAACACCATATATTTT. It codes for CASSLAPSGDSGNTIYF.

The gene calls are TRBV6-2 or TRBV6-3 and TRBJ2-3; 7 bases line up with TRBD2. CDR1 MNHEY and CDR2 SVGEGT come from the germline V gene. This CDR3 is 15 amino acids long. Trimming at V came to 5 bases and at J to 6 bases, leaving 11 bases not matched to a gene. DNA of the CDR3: TGTGCCAGCAGTGCAGCGGGGTTAGCGACGGATACGCAGTATTTT. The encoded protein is CASSAAGLATDTQYF.

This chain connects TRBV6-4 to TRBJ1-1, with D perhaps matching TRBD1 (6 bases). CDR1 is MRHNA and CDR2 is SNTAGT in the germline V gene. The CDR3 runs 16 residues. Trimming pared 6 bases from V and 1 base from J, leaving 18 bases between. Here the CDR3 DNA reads TGTGCCAGCAGGGGGGACAAAGGGCTGGGGAACACTGAAGCTTTCTTT. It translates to CASRGDKGLGNTEAFF.

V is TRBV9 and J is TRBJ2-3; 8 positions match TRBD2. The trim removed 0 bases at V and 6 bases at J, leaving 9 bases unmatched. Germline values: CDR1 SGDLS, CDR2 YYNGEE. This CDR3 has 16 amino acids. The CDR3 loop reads CASSVAGGHSGDTQYF. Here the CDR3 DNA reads TGTGCCAGCAGCGTAGCGGGGGGGCACTCTGGGGATACGCAGTATTTT.

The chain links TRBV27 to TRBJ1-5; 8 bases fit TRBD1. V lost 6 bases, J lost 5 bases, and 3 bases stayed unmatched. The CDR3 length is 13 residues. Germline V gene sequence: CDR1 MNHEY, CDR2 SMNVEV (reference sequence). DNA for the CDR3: TGTGCCAGCAGCACAGGGGGGTATCAGCCCCAGCATTTT. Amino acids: CASSTGGYQPQHF.

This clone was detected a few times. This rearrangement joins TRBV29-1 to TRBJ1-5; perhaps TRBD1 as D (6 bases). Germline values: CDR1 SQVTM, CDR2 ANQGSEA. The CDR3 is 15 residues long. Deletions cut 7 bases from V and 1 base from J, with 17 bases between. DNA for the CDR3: TGCAGCGCCCGACTACAGGGTGTAAGCAATCAGCCCCAGCATTTT. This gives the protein CSARLQGVSNQPQHF.

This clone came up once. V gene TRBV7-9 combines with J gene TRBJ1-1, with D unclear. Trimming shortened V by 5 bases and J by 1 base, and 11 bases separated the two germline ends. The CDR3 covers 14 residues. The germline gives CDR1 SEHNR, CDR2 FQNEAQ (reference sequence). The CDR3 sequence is CASSPFDSNTEAFF. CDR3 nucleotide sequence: TGTGCCAGCAGCCCATTTGACTCGAACACTGAAGCTTTCTTT.

This CDR3 is CASSIRTNTGELFF. The CDR3 bases are TGTGCCAGTAGTATACGGACAAACACCGGGGAGCTGTTTTTT. This chain uses TRBV19 with TRBJ2-2, with D perhaps matching TRBD1 (5 bases). The CDR3 sequence is 14 residues long. Germline V gives CDR1 LNHDA, CDR2 SQIVND (reference sequence). Trimming stripped 2 bases from V and 2 bases from J, with 6 bases between.

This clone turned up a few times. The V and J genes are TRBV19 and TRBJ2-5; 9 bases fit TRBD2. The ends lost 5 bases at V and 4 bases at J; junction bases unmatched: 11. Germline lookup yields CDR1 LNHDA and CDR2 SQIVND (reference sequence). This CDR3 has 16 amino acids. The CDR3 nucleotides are TGTGCCAGTAGTGACGTAGCGGGGGTGGATGCAGAGACCCAGTACTTC. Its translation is CASSDVAGVDAETQYF.

The CDR3 spells CASSKRGLAGSSTDTQYF. The CDR3, as DNA: TGTGCCAGCAGCAAAAGGGGACTAGCGGGTTCTAGCACAGATACGCAGTATTTT. The rearrangement uses TRBV7-3 and TRBJ2-3; 12 positions match TRBD2. This CDR3 has 18 residues. Germline V lookup: CDR1 SGHTA, CDR2 FQGTGA. The ends lost 5 bases at V and 0 bases at J; junction bases unmatched: 9.

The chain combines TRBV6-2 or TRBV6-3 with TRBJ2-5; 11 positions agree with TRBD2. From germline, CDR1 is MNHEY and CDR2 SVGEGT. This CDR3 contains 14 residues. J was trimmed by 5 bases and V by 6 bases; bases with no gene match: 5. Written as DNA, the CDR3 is TGTGCCAGCAGCCCAGTAGCGGGAGGGGAGACCCAGTACTTC. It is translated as CASSPVAGGETQYF.

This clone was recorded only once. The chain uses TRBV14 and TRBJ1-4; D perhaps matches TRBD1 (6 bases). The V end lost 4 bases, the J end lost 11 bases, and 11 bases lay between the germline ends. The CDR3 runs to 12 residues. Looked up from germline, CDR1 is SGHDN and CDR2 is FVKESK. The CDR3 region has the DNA TGTGCCAGCAGCCTCACGAGGGGGAAACTGTTTTTT. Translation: CASSLTRGKLFF.

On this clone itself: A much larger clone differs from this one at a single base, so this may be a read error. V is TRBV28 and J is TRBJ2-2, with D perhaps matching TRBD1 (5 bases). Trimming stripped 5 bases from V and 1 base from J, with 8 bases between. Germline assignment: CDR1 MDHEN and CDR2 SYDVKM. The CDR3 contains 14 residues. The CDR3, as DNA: TGTGCCAGCAGTCCCGGACAGAACACCGGGGAGCTGTTTTTT. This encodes CASSPGQNTGELFF. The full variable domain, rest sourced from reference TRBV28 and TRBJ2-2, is DVKVTQSSRYLVKRTGEKVFLECVQDMDHENMFWYRQDPGLGLRLIYFSYDVKMKEKGDIPEGYSVSREKKERFSLILESASTNQTSMYLCASSPGQNTGELFFGEGSRLTVL.

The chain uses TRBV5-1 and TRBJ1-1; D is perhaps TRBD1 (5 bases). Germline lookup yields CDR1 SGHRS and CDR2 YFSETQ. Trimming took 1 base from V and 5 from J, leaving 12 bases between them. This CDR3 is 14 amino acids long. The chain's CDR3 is CASSLRVQVTEAFF. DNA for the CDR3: TGCGCCAGCAGCTTGAGGGTACAGGTGACTGAAGCTTTCTTT.

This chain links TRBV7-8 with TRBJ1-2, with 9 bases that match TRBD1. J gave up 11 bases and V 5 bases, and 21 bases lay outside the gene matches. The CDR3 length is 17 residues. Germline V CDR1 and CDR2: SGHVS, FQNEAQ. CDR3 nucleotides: TGTGCCAGCAGCCTCTCCTCCCCAGGGACAGGGTACGCAGTATACACCTTC. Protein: CASSLSSPGTGYAVYTF.

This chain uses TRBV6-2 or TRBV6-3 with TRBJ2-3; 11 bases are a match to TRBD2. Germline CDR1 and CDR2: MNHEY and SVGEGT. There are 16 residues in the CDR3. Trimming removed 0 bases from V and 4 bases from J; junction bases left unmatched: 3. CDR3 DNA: TGTGCCAGCAGTTACTCGCTAGCGGGGGGCCCAGATACGCAGTATTTT. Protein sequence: CASSYSLAGGPDTQYF.

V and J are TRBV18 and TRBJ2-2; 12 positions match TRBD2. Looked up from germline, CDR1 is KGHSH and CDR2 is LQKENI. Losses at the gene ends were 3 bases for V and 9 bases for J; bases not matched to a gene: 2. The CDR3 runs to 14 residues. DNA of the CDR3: TGTGCCAGCTCACCGACTAGCGGGGGACGGGAGCTGTTTTTT. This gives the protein CASSPTSGGRELFF. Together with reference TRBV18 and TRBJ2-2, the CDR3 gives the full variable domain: NAGVMQNPRHLVRRRGQEARLRCSPMKGHSHVYWYRQLPEEGLKFMVYLQKENIIDESGMPKERFSAEFPKEGPSILRIQQVVRGDSAAYFCASSPTSGGRELFFGEGSRLTVL.

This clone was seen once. DNA for the CDR3: TGTGCCAGCTCACCAGGCGGGACAGGGCGACACGAGCAGTACGTC. As protein: CASSPGGTGRHEQYV. This rearrangement joins TRBV18 to TRBJ2-7; 9 nucleotides match TRBD1. There are 15 residues in the CDR3. Germline lookup yields CDR1 KGHSH and CDR2 LQKENI. Trimming at V came to 2 bases and at J to 5 bases, leaving 7 bases not matched to a gene.

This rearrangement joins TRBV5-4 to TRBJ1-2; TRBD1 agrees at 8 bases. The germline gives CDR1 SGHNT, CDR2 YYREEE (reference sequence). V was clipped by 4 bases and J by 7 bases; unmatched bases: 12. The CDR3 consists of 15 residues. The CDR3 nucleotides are TGTGCCAGCAGCGAATTCAGGGGGCGGGTAACTGGCTACACCTTC. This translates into CASSEFRGRVTGYTF.

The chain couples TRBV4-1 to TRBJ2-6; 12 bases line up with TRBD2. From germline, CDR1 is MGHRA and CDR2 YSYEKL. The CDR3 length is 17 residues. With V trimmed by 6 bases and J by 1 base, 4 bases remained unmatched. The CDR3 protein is CASRTGTSGSGANVLTF. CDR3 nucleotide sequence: TGCGCCAGCAGAACCGGGACTAGCGGGTCTGGGGCCAACGTCCTGACTTTC.

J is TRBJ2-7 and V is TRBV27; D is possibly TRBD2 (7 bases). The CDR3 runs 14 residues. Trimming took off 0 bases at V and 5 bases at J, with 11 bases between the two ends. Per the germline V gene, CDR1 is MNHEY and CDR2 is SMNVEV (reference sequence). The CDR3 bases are TGTGCCAGCAGTTTATCGGCGGGGGCGAACGAGCAGTACGTC. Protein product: CASSLSAGANEQYV.

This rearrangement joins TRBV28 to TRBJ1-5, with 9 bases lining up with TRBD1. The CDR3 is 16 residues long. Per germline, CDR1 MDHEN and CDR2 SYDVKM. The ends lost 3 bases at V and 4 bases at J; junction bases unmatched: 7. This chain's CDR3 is CASSFTGGGGNQPQHF. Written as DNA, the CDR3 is TGTGCCAGCAGTTTCACAGGGGGCGGCGGGAATCAGCCCCAGCATTTT.